The 20 T cell receptor beta chains below were found in one sample sequenced in a study of metastatic and nonmetastatic thyroid tumors. Thyroid surgery took place with no prior treatment in any patient. With MiXCR, TCRdb called clones anew from the PCR reads. The sample includes roughly 4,000 clones, about 40% of them seen just once. The source material was tumor tissue. These receptors all stem from a female donor with papillary thyroid cancer or a benign thyroid nodule (not recorded which). Some clones in this sample may be carry-over from other donors' samples.

The V gene is TRBV11-2, the J gene TRBJ1-3; D not certain. Trimming left V 5 bases short and J 0 bases short, with 11 bases between. Looked up from germline, CDR1 is SGHAT and CDR2 is FQNNGV. The CDR3 runs to 15 residues. The CDR3 region is CASSEDGNSGNTIYF. CDR3 sequence (DNA): TGTGCCAGCAGCGAGGACGGGAACTCTGGAAACACCATATATTTT.

This clone came up a few times. As DNA, the CDR3 is TGTGCCAGCAGTCGACAAGGGGGGTTTGGACCCCAGCATTTT. It is translated as CASSRQGGFGPQHF. The chain couples TRBV6-1 to TRBJ1-5; D is possibly TRBD1 (6 bases). With 5 bases removed from V and 10 bases from J, the gap between germline ends came to 18 bases. Germline V lookup: CDR1 MNHNS, CDR2 SASEGT. The CDR3 has 14 amino acids.

The chain recombines TRBV2 with TRBJ1-2; possible D gene TRBD1, 5 bases. V lost 6 bases and J 4 bases, leaving 12 bases between the germline ends. Germline V gene data show CDR1 as SNHLY and CDR2 as FYNNEI. The CDR3 sequence is 13 residues long. The CDR3 loop reads CASRYGGFYGYTF. The CDR3 coding sequence is TGTGCCAGCAGGTACGGGGGATTCTATGGCTACACCTTC.

This clone has more than one count but fewer than ten. The chain employs TRBV7-6 and TRBJ2-6, with 7 bases that match TRBD1. In germline, CDR1 is SGHVS, CDR2 FNYEAQ. Trimming at V came to 3 bases and at J to 13 bases, leaving 3 bases not matched to a gene. This CDR3 spans 12 amino acids. For the CDR3, the DNA is TGTGCCAGCAGCTTTTTACAGGGGGTCCTGACTTTC. Protein product: CASSFLQGVLTF.

This clone was detected only a few times. The genes are TRBV7-2 and TRBJ1-6; D not resolved. Germline-derived CDR1 and CDR2 are SGHTA and FQGNSA. V gave up 4 bases and J gave up 9 bases, with 7 bases separating them. This CDR3 is built from 12 residues. This CDR3 is CASSSHSSPLHF. CDR3 DNA: TGTGCCAGCAGCTCCCACTCTTCACCCCTCCACTTT.

This clone was recorded once. The J gene is TRBJ1-2, the V gene TRBV20-1; 7 bases are a match to TRBD1. With V trimmed by 6 bases and J by 4 bases, 8 bases remained unmatched. Germline V CDR1 and CDR2: DFQATT, SNEGSKA (reference sequence). The CDR3 sequence is 13 residues long. CDR3 in amino acids: CSAQGGMGYGYTF. The CDR3 DNA sequence: TGCAGTGCCCAGGGGGGTATGGGCTATGGCTACACCTTC.

The CDR3 sequence is CASSFEGNYGYTF. DNA for the CDR3: TGTGCCAGCAGCTTCGAGGGTAACTATGGCTACACCTTC. The genes are TRBV27 and TRBJ1-2; D uncertain. Germline V CDR1 and CDR2: MNHEY, SMNVEV (reference sequence). The CDR3 has 13 amino acids. V lost 6 bases and J lost 1, with 9 bases in between.

Only one count was recorded for this clone. V usage is TRBV5-1 and J usage is TRBJ1-2; 8 bases are a match to TRBD1. J lost 3 bases, V lost 4 bases, and 11 bases had no gene match. Germline CDR1 reads SGHRS; CDR2 reads YFSETQ. The CDR3 totals 16 residues. The DNA of the CDR3 is TGCGCCAGCAGCCACGACCTGGACAGGGAAGACTATGGCTACACCTTC. Amino acids: CASSHDLDREDYGYTF.

The chain carries TRBV6-1 and TRBJ2-3; 9 bases are a match to TRBD1. CDR3 length: 14 residues. Losses at the gene ends were 6 bases for V and 4 bases for J; bases not matched to a gene: 5. Germline assignment: CDR1 MNHNS and CDR2 SASEGT. The CDR3 reads CASRWGQGADTQYF. CDR3 sequence (DNA): TGTGCCAGCAGATGGGGACAGGGCGCAGATACGCAGTATTTT.

This sequence joins TRBV5-1 and TRBJ1-5, with D perhaps matching TRBD1 (6 bases). There are 16 residues in the CDR3. V was cut by 0 bases and J by 5 bases, with 15 bases left in between. Per germline, CDR1 SGHRS and CDR2 YFSETQ. CDR3 bases: TGCGCCAGCAGCTTGGCCAGGTGGCAGGGGTATCAGCCCCAGCATTTT. Its translation: CASSLARWQGYQPQHF.

The rearrangement links TRBV11-2 to TRBJ2-1; a weak D match, TRBD2 (6 bases). Germline CDR1 SGHAT, CDR2 FQNNGV. V shed 4 bases and J shed 0 bases, with 13 bases lying between them. The CDR3 contains 16 residues. The CDR3 coding sequence is TGTGCCAGCAGCTCTCCCTCAGCGGGCTCCTACAATGAGCAGTTCTTC. Translated: CASSSPSAGSYNEQFF.

V and J are TRBV13 and TRBJ2-7, with 11 positions matching TRBD2. The trim removed 4 bases at V and 3 bases at J, leaving 2 bases unmatched. Germline CDR1 PRHDT, CDR2 FYEKMQ (reference sequence). This CDR3 contains 14 residues. CDR3 in amino acids: CASSSTSGNYEQYF. The CDR3 DNA is TGTGCCAGCAGCTCGACTAGCGGGAACTACGAGCAGTACTTC.

This clone was counted ten times or more. The chain has TRBV28 and TRBJ2-2; D is ambiguous. In germline, CDR1 is MDHEN, CDR2 SYDVKM. V was pared by 2 bases and J by 1 base, with 8 bases between. CDR3 length equals 15 residues. The CDR3 region has the DNA TGTGCCAGCAGTTTACCAGAAAAGAACACCGGGGAGCTGTTTTTT. Protein: CASSLPEKNTGELFF.

This sequence joins TRBV6-4 and TRBJ2-3; D is possibly TRBD2 (5 bases). CDR3 length: 13 residues. V dropped 0 bases and J dropped 9 bases, with 10 bases sitting between them. Germline-derived CDR1 and CDR2 are MRHNA and SNTAGT. The CDR3 spells CASSDSPAATQYF. CDR3 in DNA: TGTGCCAGCAGTGACTCGCCAGCGGCGACGCAGTATTTT.

V and J are TRBV12-3 or TRBV12-4 and TRBJ2-2; D may match TRBD1 or TRBD2 (5 bases each). The CDR3 contains 15 residues. Trimming left V 2 bases short and J 5 bases short, with 12 bases between. The CDR3 bases are TGTGCCAGCAGTTTATGGGGGAGTAGTACCGGGGAGCTGTTTTTT. Translating it yields CASSLWGSSTGELFF.

The gene calls are TRBV13 and TRBJ1-1; a possible D gene is TRBD1 (6 bases). Germline V CDR1 and CDR2: PRHDT, FYEKMQ (reference sequence). V gave up 3 bases and J gave up 7 bases, with 18 bases separating them. The CDR3 totals 15 residues. In DNA form, the CDR3 reads TGTGCCAGCAGCTTGTCCCCCACAGGGAGCCATGAAGCTTTCTTT. This gives the protein CASSLSPTGSHEAFF. The full variable domain, rest sourced from reference TRBV13 and TRBJ1-1, is AAGVIQSPRHLIKEKRETATLKCYPIPRHDTVYWYQQGPGQDPQFLISFYEKMQSDKGSIPDRFSAQQFSDYHSELNMSSLELGDSALYFCASSLSPTGSHEAFFGQGTRLTVV.

V usage is TRBV6-1 and J usage is TRBJ1-5, with TRBD1 as a possible D gene (6 bases). Trimming took off 1 base at V and 2 bases at J, with 9 bases between the two ends. This CDR3 region has 15 residues. CDR1 and CDR2 (germline): MNHNS, SASEGT. In DNA, the CDR3 is TGTGCCAGCAGTGAAGTGGACAGCCGCAATCAGCCCCAGCATTTT. Its protein is CASSEVDSRNQPQHF.

J is TRBJ2-7 and V is TRBV6-1; D unclear. V lost 7 bases, J lost 5 bases, and 18 bases lay in between. This CDR3 contains 14 residues. Germline CDR1 reads MNHNS; CDR2 reads SASEGT. In DNA form, the CDR3 reads TGTGCCAGCACTCCCCTGAGGCAGAGCGACGAGCAGTACTTC. It translates to CASTPLRQSDEQYF.

This clone was detected only a few times. One end of the junction does not line up with germline, which may come from a read error. This chain connects TRBV28 to TRBJ2-5; 8 nucleotides align to TRBD2. The CDR3 consists of 14 residues. The germline gives CDR1 MDHEN, CDR2 SYDVKM. The CDR3, as DNA: TGTTCCAGCGAAGGGTCCGCGGGGGGAGGGACCCAGTACTTC. Its translation is CSSEGSAGGGTQYF.

This clone is a singleton in its sample. This chain joins TRBV7-8 and TRBJ2-1, with D tentatively TRBD1 or TRBD2 (5 bases each). Germline CDR1 is SGHVS and CDR2 is FQNEAQ. The CDR3 loop spans 15 amino acids. With 4 bases removed from V and 6 bases from J, the gap between germline ends came to 16 bases. The CDR3 region has the DNA TGTGCCAGCAGCTCATGGGGGAGTTGGGGCAATGAGCAGTTCTTC. This sequence encodes CASSSWGSWGNEQFF.